The TCR beta chain described here comes from a study of post-analysis software for immune sequencing data. Study-wide points: TRBV5-6, TRBV5-1 and TRBV20-1 were among five TRBV segments more frequent in patients than controls. A significant reduction in normalized Chao1 diversity was observed in multiple sclerosis patients versus controls. Same-batch preparations were strongly co-clustered by F measure.

This clonotype was seen at least ten times. Its antigen remains unidentified. cDNA libraries for TCR beta contained unique molecular identifiers. Yield was approximately 500,000 cDNA molecules from roughly 1 to 10 million T cells. TCRdb independently ran MiXCR on the PCR reads; one entry per CDR3 protein. The table lists hundreds of thousands of distinct CDR3 sequences, about 60% of them singletons. Per germline, CDR1 DFQATT and CDR2 SNEGSKA (reference sequence). The ends were cut back, 3 bases at V and 2 bases at J, with 11 bases in the middle. This CDR3 is 14 amino acids long. The clonotype originates from a girl aged 2 to 9 with multiple sclerosis. The sample taken for sequencing was blood. The chain carries TRBV20-1 and TRBJ2-1; D uncertain. The CDR3 DNA reads as TGCAGTGCTAGGGGCGGCGGCCCCTACAATGAGCAGTTCTTC. Translated, it gives CSARGGGPYNEQFF.